One and the same sample provided the 15 T cell receptor beta chains below, sequenced in a study of blood T cells in healthy people across ages. Primed by a sample-barcoded 5' primer and a J-beta primer mix, a second PCR proceeded for about 7 to 11 cycles. TCRdb re-called the 5' RACE reads through MiXCR, storing one row per CDR3 protein. The sample contains 1.5 million to 2 million distinct CDR3 sequences, approximately 30% of which appear only once. Sequencing was done on a sample of blood. The source of these receptors is a woman in her thirties in good health.

The chain links TRBV9 to TRBJ2-3, with D maybe TRBD2 (7 bases). Germline CDR1 SGDLS, CDR2 YYNGEE. The length of the CDR3 is 14 residues. Trimming shortened V by 5 bases and J by 3 bases, and 13 bases separated the two germline ends. Here the CDR3 DNA reads TGTGCCAGCAGAGGAAGGGGGGGGACAGATACGCAGTATTTT. Its translation: CASRGRGGTDTQYF.

This sequence joins TRBV9 and TRBJ2-1; D possibly uses TRBD1 or TRBD2 (5 bases each). The CDR3 is 13 amino acids. Germline values: CDR1 SGDLS, CDR2 YYNGEE. V shed 6 bases and J shed 7 bases, with 14 bases lying between them. The CDR3 nucleotides are TGTGCCAGCACTAGGACTGAGGGGAATGAGCAGTTCTTC. Protein sequence: CASTRTEGNEQFF. Looking up the rest from reference TRBV9 and TRBJ2-1 gives the full variable domain: DSGVTQTPKHLITATGQRVTLRCSPRSGDLSVYWYQQSLDQGLQFLIQYYNGEERAKGNILERFSAQQFPDLHSELNLSSLELGDSALYFCASTRTEGNEQFFGPGTRLTVL.

In its sample, this clonotype was seen many times. The chain carries TRBV5-1 and TRBJ2-4; D possibly corresponds to TRBD2 (7 bases). Trimming stripped 0 bases from V and 0 bases from J, with 13 bases between. The CDR3 loop spans 17 amino acids. The V gene's germline CDR1 is SGHRS and CDR2 YFSETQ. DNA of the CDR3: TGCGCCAGCAGCTTGGGCGCGGGGGCGATAGCCAAAAACATTCAGTACTTC. Encoded protein: CASSLGAGAIAKNIQYF.

The chain is built from TRBV3-1 and TRBJ2-7; 9 bases line up with TRBD1. V was clipped by 4 bases and J by 3 bases; unmatched bases: 7. The V gene's germline CDR1 is LGHDT and CDR2 YNNKEL (reference sequence). CDR3 length: 15 amino acids. CDR3 sequence reads: CASSPEQGAVYEQYF. CDR3 sequence (DNA): TGTGCCAGCAGCCCCGAACAGGGGGCGGTCTACGAGCAGTACTTC.

The genes are TRBV7-2 and TRBJ1-2; D is perhaps TRBD1 (6 bases). This CDR3 contains 13 residues. CDR1 SGHTA and CDR2 FQGNSA come from the germline V gene. The germline V and J ends were trimmed by 6 bases and 5 bases, with 13 bases remaining between them. The CDR3 reads CASRPDRMYGYTF. CDR3 sequence (DNA): TGTGCCAGCAGGCCGGACAGAATGTATGGCTACACCTTC.

In this sample, this clonotype turned up a few times. This rearrangement joins TRBV20-1 to TRBJ1-4; 7 positions match TRBD1. Germline V gives CDR1 DFQATT, CDR2 SNEGSKA (reference sequence). This CDR3 is 15 amino acids long. The ends lost 5 bases at V and 8 bases at J; junction bases unmatched: 14. CDR3 DNA: TGCAGTGCTCCACACCCTCAAAGGGGGCAGGAAAAACTGTTTTTT. The encoded protein is CSAPHPQRGQEKLFF.

This sequence joins TRBV20-1 and TRBJ2-7; D may correspond to TRBD1 or TRBD2 (7 bases each). In germline, CDR1 is DFQATT, CDR2 SNEGSKA (reference sequence). V was clipped by 6 bases and J by 4 bases, with 16 bases between them. This CDR3 comprises 13 residues. The CDR3 spells CSATQGGDYEQYF. The CDR3 DNA sequence: TGCAGTGCCACTCAGGGGGGGGATTACGAGCAGTACTTC.

Only a few counts were recorded for this clonotype. This may be a read error: a much more frequent sequence differs by one nucleotide. CDR3 coding DNA: TGTGCCAGCAGCGGCAGCGTGGGCACAGATACGCAGTATTTT. Its protein is CASSGSVGTDTQYF. The chain employs TRBV3-1 and TRBJ2-3; no reliable D call. V was clipped by 5 bases and J by 1 base, with 10 bases between them. The CDR3 runs 14 residues. Germline V gene lookup returns CDR1 LGHDT and CDR2 YNNKEL (reference sequence).

In the case of this clonotype: A much larger clone lies a single base off, so this may be a read error. The chain employs TRBV5-1 and TRBJ2-4; the D is unclear. The J call is uncertain, as TRBJ2-7 better fits the DNA end. Germline V gives CDR1 SGHRS, CDR2 YFSETQ. The CDR3 sequence is 13 residues long. Here the CDR3 DNA reads TGCGCCAGCGGCCTATCCGACTCCTACGAGCAGTACTTC. Protein: CASGLSDSYEQYF.

This clonotype has only a few counts. This chain's CDR3 is CASSSIRLHEQYF. In DNA form, the CDR3 reads TGTGCCAGCAGTTCCATTCGACTACACGAGCAGTACTTC. The chain employs TRBV12-3 or TRBV12-4 and TRBJ2-7, with a tentative D call TRBD2 (5 bases). The V and J ends lost 4 bases and 5 bases respectively, with 12 bases between them. The CDR3 totals 13 residues.

J is TRBJ2-4 and V is TRBV7-3; the match to TRBD2 covers 7 bases. This CDR3 spans 20 amino acids. Germline CDR1 and CDR2: SGHTA and FQGTGA. V shed 0 bases and J 13 bases; nucleotides not matched to a gene: 27. The CDR3 loop is CASSLTGPLAKGGSLNEQYF. The CDR3 DNA reads TGTGCCAGCAGCTTAACAGGTCCCCTAGCAAAGGGAGGGAGTCTCAATGAGCAGTACTTC.

This clonotype appeared a few times. The rearrangement links TRBV20-1 to TRBJ2-5; TRBD1 agrees at 8 bases. This CDR3 spans 13 amino acids. The germline gives CDR1 DFQATT, CDR2 SNEGSKA (reference sequence). V lost 8 bases to trimming and J lost 5 bases; unmatched junction nucleotides: 10. The CDR3 DNA sequence: TGCAGTCCCAGACAGGGGCGAAAGGAGACCCAGTACTTC. It is translated as CSPRQGRKETQYF.

Of note for this clonotype: A much larger clone sits a single nucleotide away, making a read error possible. CDR3 loop: CASSDREFYNEQYF. CDR3 bases: TGTGCCAGTTCGGACAGGGAGTTTTACAATGAGCAGTACTTC. V usage is TRBV28 and J usage is TRBJ2-5; 8 bases match TRBD1. Germline V gene data show CDR1 as MDHEN and CDR2 as SYDVKM. CDR3 length: 14 amino acids. J was trimmed by 11 bases and V by 9 bases; bases with no gene match: 17.

This clonotype was observed many times. The genes are TRBV5-5 and TRBJ2-4; D tentatively reads TRBD1 or TRBD2 (6 bases each). V was shortened by 5 bases and J by 1 base, with 16 bases between the two germline ends. The CDR3 has 16 residues. Germline V CDR1 and CDR2: SGHKS, YYEKEE (reference sequence). CDR3 in amino acids: CASRAGGPVAKNIQYF. Written as DNA, the CDR3 is TGTGCCAGCAGAGCTGGGGGGCCCGTGGCCAAAAACATTCAGTACTTC.

This clonotype was counted only a few times. The chain carries TRBV7-6 and TRBJ2-3; D is undetermined. The V and J ends lost 2 bases and 1 base respectively, with 7 bases between them. The CDR3 sequence is 14 residues long. Germline-derived CDR1 and CDR2 are SGHVS and FNYEAQ. CDR3 bases: TGTGCCAGCAGCTTAAACACGGGCACAGATACGCAGTATTTT. Translating it yields CASSLNTGTDTQYF.